The 30 T cell receptor beta chains below come from one sample, sequenced in a study of regulatory T cells in long-lasting Graves disease. Time point described: persistent/refractory GD, antithyroid drugs over 5 years with positive TRAb. After RNA was extracted from PBMCs, the TCR library was made from it. iRepertoire HTBI primers and Arm-PCR of CDR3 regions built TCR beta libraries. TCRdb ran MiXCR on the multiplex PCR reads and lists one entry per CDR3 protein. The sample has 350,000 to 450,000 distinct CDR3 sequences, around 23% seen once; the top ten hold approximately 30%. Sequenced material: peripheral blood mononuclear cells (PBMCs), taken when the disease was refractory, from a patient treated with antithyroid drugs. The origin of the receptors is a woman between 35 and 50 years old with Graves disease.

In its sample, this clonotype was seen a few times. The rearrangement joins TRBV13 to TRBJ2-5; TRBD2 aligns across 13 bases. The V segment lost 6 bases and the J segment 14 bases; nucleotides outside the gene matches: 12. Looked up from germline, CDR1 is PRHDT and CDR2 is FYEKMQ (reference sequence). The CDR3 spans 14 residues. CDR3 DNA sequence: TGTGCCAGCAGGATCCTGGGGACTAGCGGGGCCTCCTACTTC. Its translation is CASRILGTSGASYF.

This clonotype has a count of ten or more. The rearrangement joins TRBV29-1 to TRBJ1-2; D is ambiguous. The CDR3 length is 13 residues. V was shortened by 4 bases and J by 2 bases, with 11 bases between the two germline ends. Germline V gene data show CDR1 as SQVTM and CDR2 as ANQGSEA. For the CDR3, the DNA is TGCAGCGTTGTCGTAGGGAGGAACTATGGCTACACCTTC. Protein sequence: CSVVVGRNYGYTF.

The chain recombines TRBV5-1 with TRBJ2-3; 7 bases align to TRBD2. The germline V gene encodes CDR1 SGHRS and CDR2 YFSETQ. The CDR3 covers 15 residues. The V gene end was trimmed by 1 base and the J gene end by 1 base; junction bases not matched to a gene: 3. The CDR3 is CASSLFLAGTDTQYF. CDR3 sequence (DNA): TGCGCCAGCAGCTTGTTCCTAGCGGGCACAGATACGCAGTATTTT.

CDR3 residues: CASSRLKGSPFGAEQYF. The CDR3 DNA reads as TGTGCCAGTAGTAGGCTTAAGGGGAGCCCCTTTGGCGCCGAGCAGTACTTC. The chain joins TRBV19 to TRBJ2-7, with D perhaps TRBD1 or TRBD2 (5 bases each). From germline, CDR1 is LNHDA and CDR2 SQIVND (reference sequence). V was trimmed by 4 bases and J by 6 bases, leaving 25 bases between them. The CDR3 has 17 amino acids.

The chain couples TRBV15 to TRBJ2-7; D uncertain. The germline gives CDR1 LNHNV, CDR2 YYDKDF (reference sequence). V lost 0 bases and J lost 3, with 6 bases in between. This CDR3 is 13 amino acids long. The CDR3 is CATSRDRSYEQYF. The CDR3 DNA reads as TGTGCCACCAGCAGAGACAGGAGCTACGAGCAGTACTTC.

As concerns this clonotype: A much larger clone differs from this one at a single base, so this may be a read error. The conserved phenylalanine or tryptophan normally closing the CDR3 is absent here, so this likely arose from a read error. The rearrangement joins TRBV11-1 to TRBJ2-7; perhaps TRBD2 as D (5 bases). The V gene's germline CDR1 is SGHAT and CDR2 FQDESV (reference sequence). Trimming removed 3 bases from V and 1 base from J, with 10 bases in between. The CDR3 consists of 14 residues. The CDR3, as DNA: TGTGCCAGCAGCTTTTATGAGGGATCCTACGAGCAGTACTCC. This codes for CASSFYEGSYEQYS.

This clonotype was detected only a few times. The rearrangement links TRBV20-1 to TRBJ1-5, with a weak D call TRBD1 (6 bases). The CDR3 covers 16 residues. Trimming pared 1 base from V and 0 bases from J, leaving 13 bases between. Per germline, CDR1 DFQATT and CDR2 SNEGSKA (reference sequence). The CDR3: CSARVVDSYSNQPQHF. DNA for the CDR3: TGCAGTGCTAGAGTCGTGGACAGCTATAGCAATCAGCCCCAGCATTTT.

This clonotype was seen ten or more times. V usage is TRBV20-1 and J usage is TRBJ2-7, with D unclear. Germline V gene data show CDR1 as DFQATT and CDR2 as SNEGSKA (reference sequence). The CDR3 extends over 11 amino acids. V was pared by 7 bases and J by 3 bases, with 10 bases between. CDR3 nucleotides: TGCAGTGTTCTGTCGGGCTACGAGCAGTACTTC. It codes for CSVLSGYEQYF.

Only a few counts were recorded for this clonotype. The DNA for the CDR3 is TGTGCCAGCAGCTACCTAGCGGGAGGCCAAGGAAAGACCCAGTACTTC. Protein sequence: CASSYLAGGQGKTQYF. The V gene is TRBV5-6, the J gene TRBJ2-5, with 11 nucleotides matching TRBD2. The CDR3 runs to 16 residues. Germline V gene data show CDR1 as SGHDT and CDR2 as YYEEEE. Trimming at V came to 3 bases and at J to 6 bases, leaving 10 bases not matched to a gene.

This chain joins TRBV20-1 and TRBJ2-7, with 10 bases matching TRBD2. Germline CDR1 and CDR2: DFQATT and SNEGSKA (reference sequence). V lost 2 bases to trimming and J lost 4 bases; unmatched junction nucleotides: 8. The CDR3 is 15 residues long. CDR3 sequence (DNA): TGCAGTGCTAGAAGGACTAGCGGATTCGTATACGAGCAGTACTTC. Its translation is CSARRTSGFVYEQYF.

This clonotype was recorded many times. This chain links TRBV7-9 with TRBJ2-5, with D perhaps TRBD1 or TRBD2 (5 bases each). This CDR3 comprises 15 residues. Germline CDR1 reads SEHNR; CDR2 reads FQNEAQ (reference sequence). Trimming removed 6 bases at V and 0 bases at J, with 14 bases between. The CDR3 loop reads CASRPGRPYQETQYF. The CDR3 nucleotides read TGTGCCAGCAGACCGGGACGCCCGTACCAAGAGACCCAGTACTTC.

The genes are TRBV28 and TRBJ2-7; possibly TRBD1 for D (6 bases). The CDR3 spans 14 residues. V was clipped by 5 bases and J by 3 bases, with 14 bases between them. In germline, CDR1 is MDHEN, CDR2 SYDVKM. The CDR3 coding sequence is TGTGCCAGCAGTCCCCAGGGGAGCCTCTACGAGCAGTACTTC. This translates into CASSPQGSLYEQYF.

This clonotype was detected many times. The J gene is TRBJ2-7, the V gene TRBV25-1; unclear D gene. The length of the CDR3 is 14 residues. CDR1 is MGHDK and CDR2 is SYGVNS in the germline V gene. Deletions cut 4 bases from V and 3 bases from J, with 13 bases between. In DNA form, the CDR3 reads TGTGCCAGCAGTGTAGGTCCAGGCAGCTACGAGCAGTACTTC. Its translation: CASSVGPGSYEQYF.

In its sample, this clonotype was seen many times. CDR3 nucleotide sequence: TGTGCCAGCAGTTCAAACAGGGGAGGCGACTATGGCTACACCTTC. Translating gives CASSSNRGGDYGYTF. This chain links TRBV12-3 or TRBV12-4 with TRBJ1-2, with 7 bases matching TRBD1. V lost 4 bases and J lost 3; bases outside the gene matches: 8. The CDR3 length is 15 residues.

This clonotype was counted a few times. The chain uses TRBV6-1 and TRBJ1-1; D gene uncertain. Germline values: CDR1 MNHNS, CDR2 SASEGT. Trimming cost V 6 bases and J 2 bases, with 13 bases left between them. The CDR3 runs to 14 residues. CDR3: CASRSLLANTEAFF. The CDR3 nucleotides read TGTGCCAGCAGGAGCCTCCTAGCCAACACTGAAGCTTTCTTT.

There are many counts of this clonotype. The chain combines TRBV28 with TRBJ1-5; D gene ambiguous. V was trimmed by 6 bases and J by 3 bases, leaving 9 bases between them. The CDR3 has 13 residues. Germline CDR1 reads MDHEN; CDR2 reads SYDVKM. CDR3 region: CASRVADNQPQHF. The CDR3 DNA follows: TGTGCCAGCAGGGTGGCAGACAATCAGCCCCAGCATTTT.

The gene calls are TRBV19 and TRBJ1-5; weak D call: TRBD1 (5 bases). The V gene lost 6 bases and the J gene lost 6 bases, with 18 bases spanning the gap. The CDR3 length is 15 residues. Germline-derived CDR1 and CDR2 are LNHDA and SQIVND (reference sequence). In DNA form, the CDR3 reads TGTGCCAGTAGCACCCCTGGAGGGGTGGGTCAGCCCCAGCATTTT. This encodes CASSTPGGVGQPQHF.

A remark on this clonotype: A far larger clone is one base from this, pointing to a likely read error. V usage is TRBV2 and J usage is TRBJ2-7, with TRBD1 matching over 7 bases. The CDR3 covers 12 residues. Germline trimming cut 6 bases from V and 3 bases from J; bases unmatched to any gene: 2. Germline CDR1 is SNHLY and CDR2 is FYNNEI. This CDR3 reads CASSGQDYEQYF. CDR3 bases: TGTGCCAGCAGCGGACAGGACTACGAGCAGTACTTC.

The chain is built from TRBV30 and TRBJ2-7, with D possibly TRBD1 on 6 matching bases. The CDR3 length is 13 residues. Between the trimmed V and J ends, which lost 2 bases and 9 bases, there was a span of 17 bases. Germline values: CDR1 GTSNPN, CDR2 SVGIG (reference sequence). In DNA form, the CDR3 reads TGTGCCTGGAGTAAAACAGGGCGGACGGGGCAGTACTTC. As protein: CAWSKTGRTGQYF.

This clonotype occurred many times. V gene TRBV2 combines with J gene TRBJ1-1; D perhaps matches TRBD1 (6 bases). Per germline, CDR1 SNHLY and CDR2 FYNNEI. V shed 5 bases and J shed 3 bases, with 13 bases lying between them. The CDR3 runs 14 residues. The CDR3 is CASSKGGTDTEAFF. In nucleotides, the CDR3 is TGTGCCAGCAGTAAAGGGGGGACTGACACTGAAGCTTTCTTT.

V is TRBV28 and J is TRBJ2-1; TRBD2 matches 13 bases. Germline V lookup: CDR1 MDHEN, CDR2 SYDVKM. The length of the CDR3 is 20 residues. Germline trimming cut 2 bases from V and 9 bases from J; bases unmatched to any gene: 19. The CDR3 DNA follows: TGTGCCAGCAGTTTACCCTCCCTATTATCCCGACTAGCGGGAGGACGTGAGCAGTTCTTC. Its protein is CASSLPSLLSRLAGGREQFF.

This clonotype has more than one count but fewer than ten. V is TRBV5-1 and J is TRBJ2-7, with D unclear. Germline V lookup: CDR1 SGHRS, CDR2 YFSETQ. The CDR3 spans 16 residues. V was shortened by 4 bases and J by 0 bases, with 17 bases between the two germline ends. CDR3 in amino acids: CASSPSWSLNSYEQYF. CDR3 sequence (DNA): TGCGCCAGCAGCCCCTCCTGGAGTCTGAACTCCTACGAGCAGTACTTC.

The genes are TRBV7-2 and TRBJ2-7; D is perhaps TRBD2 (6 bases). The germline CDR1 and CDR2 sequences are SGHTA and FQGNSA. Trimming removed 1 base at V and 1 base at J, with 17 bases between. This CDR3 contains 17 residues. The CDR3 DNA follows: TGTGCCAGCAGCTTAGGTCTCGGGGGACTCCTGTCCTACGAGCAGTACTTC. Amino acids: CASSLGLGGLLSYEQYF.

The sample holds many counts of this clonotype. This chain links TRBV6-1 with TRBJ2-7, with D possibly matching TRBD1 (6 bases). This CDR3 comprises 16 residues. Per the germline V gene, CDR1 is MNHNS and CDR2 is SASEGT. V lost 9 bases to trimming and J lost 1 base, with 22 bases between them. The CDR3 bases are TGTGCCAGTTGGCCGGGACACAACCAATTTTCCTACGAGCAGTACTTC. This gives the protein CASWPGHNQFSYEQYF.

In its sample, this clonotype was seen a few times. This rearrangement joins TRBV5-1 to TRBJ1-4, with D maybe TRBD1 (6 bases). Germline CDR1 SGHRS, CDR2 YFSETQ. The V and J ends lost 0 bases and 4 bases respectively, with 13 bases between them. The CDR3 has 16 residues. Here the CDR3 reads CASSLEPGANNEKLFF. Here the CDR3 DNA reads TGCGCCAGCAGCTTGGAACCGGGGGCAAATAATGAAAAACTGTTTTTT. The whole variable domain, remainder taken from reference TRBV5-1 and TRBJ1-4, is KAGVTQTPRYLIKTRGQQVTLSCSPISGHRSVSWYQQTPGQGLQFLFEYFSETQRNKGNFPGRFSGRQFSNSRSEMNVSTLELGDSALYLCASSLEPGANNEKLFFGSGTQLSVL.

As regards this clonotype: A read error may explain this, as a much larger clone is one base away. The chain recombines TRBV13 with TRBJ2-7, with no clear D. Looked up from germline, CDR1 is PRHDT and CDR2 is FYEKMQ (reference sequence). CDR3 size: 13 residues. The CDR3 here is CASGLSPADEQYF. The CDR3 DNA is TGTGCCAGCGGCTTAAGTCCCGCGGACGAGCAGTACTTC.

Ten or more counts support this clonotype. This chain uses TRBV2 with TRBJ2-5; D is undetermined. V lost 2 bases and J lost 4, with 8 bases in between. There are 13 residues in the CDR3. Per germline, CDR1 SNHLY and CDR2 FYNNEI. This CDR3 reads CASSEFSRETQYF. CDR3 in DNA: TGTGCCAGCAGTGAATTTTCACGAGAGACCCAGTACTTC.

This clonotype was counted ten times or more. The chain uses TRBV12-3 or TRBV12-4 and TRBJ1-2; D unclear. CDR3 length: 13 amino acids. Trimming pared 3 bases from V and 8 bases from J, leaving 13 bases between. The CDR3 region has the DNA TGTGCCAGCAGTTTCCATTCTTATGGGGGCTACACCTTC. This encodes CASSFHSYGGYTF.

This clonotype was detected many times. The chain recombines TRBV2 with TRBJ1-6; TRBD1 might be the D (5 bases). This CDR3 contains 12 residues. V was clipped by 7 bases and J by 10 bases, with 11 bases between them. Germline V gene lookup returns CDR1 SNHLY and CDR2 FYNNEI. CDR3: CASKGAISPLHF. As DNA, the CDR3 is TGTGCCAGCAAAGGGGCAATCTCACCCCTCCACTTT.

This clonotype was detected a few times. The genes are TRBV2 and TRBJ2-5; 12 bases are shared with TRBD2. CDR3 size: 15 residues. The V gene's germline CDR1 is SNHLY and CDR2 FYNNEI. With V trimmed by 4 bases and J by 9 bases, 9 bases remained unmatched. The DNA of the CDR3 is TGTGCCAGCAGTGCGCTAGCGGGAGGGCTGGAGGCCCAGTACTTC. This translates into CASSALAGGLEAQYF.